The 12 T cell receptor beta chains below were found in one sample sequenced in a study of blood T cell repertoires in COVID-19. Sequencing used immunoSEQ multiplex PCR; TCRdb keeps in-frame clones, though not all of them. The sample consists of 120,000 to 150,000 clones, more than 65% of them appearing once. Sequencing was performed on peripheral blood. These receptors were taken from a man older than 75 with acute or convalescent COVID-19.

This chain joins TRBV27 and TRBJ2-3, with TRBD2 matching 8 bases. V lost 5 bases, J lost 1 base, and 8 bases stayed unmatched. CDR1 and CDR2 from the germline V gene are MNHEY and SMNVEV (reference sequence). The CDR3 is made up of 16 amino acids. The DNA for the CDR3 is TGTGCCAGCAGTCCACTCCCGGGACTAGGCACAGATACGCAGTATTTT. Translated, it gives CASSPLPGLGTDTQYF.

The chain has TRBV5-1 and TRBJ1-1, with D perhaps TRBD1 (5 bases). Trimming left V 4 bases short and J 10 bases short, with 20 bases between. The V gene's germline CDR1 is SGHRS and CDR2 YFSETQ. The CDR3 extends over 14 amino acids. The CDR3 here is CASSLTDSSSGAFF. The CDR3 nucleotides are TGCGCCAGCAGCCTGACAGATTCCTCAAGTGGAGCTTTCTTT. The full variable domain, completed using reference TRBV5-1 and TRBJ1-1, is KAGVTQTPRYLIKTRGQQVTLSCSPISGHRSVSWYQQTPGQGLQFLFEYFSETQRNKGNFPGRFSGRQFSNSRSEMNVSTLELGDSALYLCASSLTDSSSGAFFGQGTRLTVV.

The rearrangement joins TRBV6-5 to TRBJ2-5; 7 bases are shared with TRBD1. This CDR3 is built from 13 residues. V gave up 10 bases and J gave up 0 bases; unmatched junction bases: 5. Germline V gene data show CDR1 as MNHEY and CDR2 as SVGAGI. The CDR3 loop reads CAIGQAYQETQYF. CDR3 coding DNA: TGTGCCATCGGACAGGCATACCAAGAGACCCAGTACTTC.

The chain combines TRBV6-5 with TRBJ1-1; D call uncertain. V was pared by 9 bases and J by 0 bases, with 17 bases between. The CDR3 length is 15 residues. The V gene's germline CDR1 is MNHEY and CDR2 SVGAGI. The chain's CDR3 is CASALDSSMNTEAFF. In DNA form, the CDR3 reads TGTGCCAGTGCTTTGGATAGCAGCATGAACACTGAAGCTTTCTTT.

This chain uses TRBV29-1 with TRBJ2-1; 11 bases are shared with TRBD2. Germline loops: CDR1 SQVTM, CDR2 ANQGSEA. V was clipped by 7 bases and J by 7 bases; unmatched bases: 6. The CDR3 totals 13 residues. CDR3 nucleotides: TGCAGCGCTTTAGCGGGGGGGCAGAATGAGCAGTTCTTC. Protein: CSALAGGQNEQFF.

This clone was picked up a small number of times. This chain connects TRBV5-4 to TRBJ2-7; TRBD2 is a possible D gene (6 bases). Germline-derived CDR1 and CDR2 are SGHNT and YYREEE (reference sequence). V was cut by 2 bases and J by 7 bases, with 13 bases left in between. This CDR3 contains 13 residues. This CDR3 reads CASSLGQGGEQYF. The CDR3 coding sequence is TGTGCCAGCAGCTTAGGCCAGGGAGGAGAGCAGTACTTC.

The chain joins TRBV5-1 to TRBJ2-5; 8 nucleotides agree with TRBD1. CDR3 length equals 14 residues. Germline CDR1 reads SGHRS; CDR2 reads YFSETQ. V was clipped by 6 bases and J by 4 bases; unmatched bases: 8. The CDR3 reads CASTRQGRTETQYF. In nucleotides, the CDR3 is TGCGCCAGCACGCGACAGGGGAGAACAGAGACCCAGTACTTC.

This clone has only one observation. The V gene is TRBV3-1 (or the pseudogene TRBV3-2), the J gene TRBJ2-5; a weak D match, TRBD2 (6 bases). The CDR3 totals 13 residues. V was shortened by 2 bases and J by 5 bases, with 9 bases between the two germline ends. Germline lookup yields CDR1 LGHDT and CDR2 YNNKEL (reference sequence). Here the CDR3 reads CASSQRGGETQYF. For the CDR3, the DNA is TGTGCCAGCAGCCAAAGAGGAGGGGAGACCCAGTACTTC.

The gene calls are TRBV19 and TRBJ2-1; 7 positions agree with TRBD2. The germline gives CDR1 LNHDA, CDR2 SQIVND (reference sequence). Unmatched junction bases numbered 11, after V lost 5 bases and J lost 4 bases. The CDR3 is 16 amino acids. This chain's CDR3 is CASSLGRGDRYNEQFF. CDR3 DNA: TGTGCCAGTAGTTTGGGACGGGGGGATAGGTACAATGAGCAGTTCTTC.

This chain connects TRBV2 to TRBJ2-7, with D uncertain. Germline CDR1 SNHLY, CDR2 FYNNEI. The length of the CDR3 is 14 residues. V was trimmed by 8 bases and J by 2 bases, leaving 16 bases between them. Here the CDR3 DNA reads TGTGCCAGCCTAAAAAACCCTGCCCCCTACGAGCAGTACTTC. Translating gives CASLKNPAPYEQYF.

V is TRBV5-1 and J is TRBJ2-7; D perhaps matches TRBD2 (7 bases). Germline CDR1 is SGHRS and CDR2 is YFSETQ. The CDR3 extends over 15 amino acids. The ends were cut back, 3 bases at V and 5 bases at J, with 18 bases in the middle. In DNA form, the CDR3 reads TGCGCCAGCAGCTCTGAGGGGGGGACGAACCACGAGCAGTACTTC. This sequence encodes CASSSEGGTNHEQYF. The full variable domain, its missing parts supplied by reference TRBV5-1 and TRBJ2-7, is KAGVTQTPRYLIKTRGQQVTLSCSPISGHRSVSWYQQTPGQGLQFLFEYFSETQRNKGNFPGRFSGRQFSNSRSEMNVSTLELGDSALYLCASSSEGGTNHEQYFGPGTRLTVT.

The V and J genes are TRBV7-2 and TRBJ1-5; a possible D gene is TRBD1 (5 bases). Germline V lookup: CDR1 SGHTA, CDR2 FQGNSA. Trimming pared 0 bases from V and 7 bases from J, leaving 7 bases between. The CDR3 totals 13 residues. This CDR3 is CASSLAGPQPQHF. CDR3 in DNA: TGTGCCAGCAGCTTAGCGGGGCCCCAGCCCCAGCATTTT.